These 17 T cell receptor beta chains originate from one sample sequenced in a study of shared clonotypes between healthy human individuals. Produced via immunoSEQ multiplex PCR; TCRdb's table is partial and in-frame only. The sample shows over 850,000 clones, approximately 78% of them seen only once. The sample consisted of memory CD4+ T cells from PBMCs. This sample's subset: CD45RA-negative fraction. The receptors here all came from a man aged 18 to 35 in good health. Some clones in this sample may be carry-over from other donors' samples.

The table lists this clone with many counts. V and J are TRBV6-1 and TRBJ2-4; maybe TRBD1 (6 bases). Germline loops: CDR1 MNHNS, CDR2 SASEGT. Trimming took 3 bases from V and 8 from J, leaving 14 bases between them. The CDR3 is made up of 14 amino acids. The CDR3 nucleotides read TGTGCCAGCAGTGATGTAGGGGGATGGGACATTCAGTACTTC. Translated, it gives CASSDVGGWDIQYF.

The CDR3 nucleotides read TGTGCCAGCAGTTCGCCGGGTGGAACGGGCTACACCTTC. Translating gives CASSSPGGTGYTF. The chain joins TRBV6-5 to TRBJ1-2; D remains unclear. CDR1 is MNHEY, CDR2 SVGAGI, per germline. V gave up 4 bases and J gave up 8 bases, with 14 bases separating them. The CDR3 is 13 residues long.

With respect to this clone: A far bigger clonotype differs at one base, so this is likely a read error. The chain joins TRBV6-1 to TRBJ1-4; D not resolved. V gave up 8 bases and J gave up 0 bases, with 10 bases separating them. The CDR3 runs to 14 residues. The germline V gene has CDR1 MNHNS and CDR2 SASEGT. CDR3 bases: TGTGCCAGCGGTCCCCAGACAACTAATGAAAAACTGTTTTTT. It is translated as CASGPQTTNEKLFF.

The V and J genes are TRBV28 and TRBJ2-7; 10 bases align to TRBD2. From germline, CDR1 is MDHEN and CDR2 SYDVKM. V lost 1 base and J lost 9; bases outside the gene matches: 9. CDR3 length equals 15 residues. CDR3 DNA: TGTGCCAGCAGTTTATCCTGGCTAGCGGGAGACGGGCAGTACTTC. Amino acids: CASSLSWLAGDGQYF. Full variable domain (remainder filled in from reference TRBV28 and TRBJ2-7): DVKVTQSSRYLVKRTGEKVFLECVQDMDHENMFWYRQDPGLGLRLIYFSYDVKMKEKGDIPEGYSVSREKKERFSLILESASTNQTSMYLCASSLSWLAGDGQYFGPGTRLTVT.

This clone was seen once. The V and J genes are TRBV6-1 and TRBJ1-2; D is ambiguous. The CDR3 sequence is 15 residues long. From germline, CDR1 is MNHNS and CDR2 SASEGT. V was shortened by 3 bases and J by 0 bases, with 11 bases between the two germline ends. CDR3 region: CASSEAHTANYGYTF. In DNA, the CDR3 is TGTGCCAGCAGTGAGGCGCATACTGCTAACTATGGCTACACCTTC.

The rearrangement uses TRBV5-1 and TRBJ1-2, with D possibly TRBD1 on 5 matching bases. The CDR3 is made up of 14 amino acids. CDR1 is SGHRS, CDR2 YFSETQ, per germline. V was trimmed by 3 bases and J by 3 bases, leaving 12 bases between them. Written as DNA, the CDR3 is TGCGCCAGCAGCTCGATCGACAGCTACTATGGCTACACCTTC. Its protein is CASSSIDSYYGYTF. The complete variable domain, with remaining parts taken from reference TRBV5-1 and TRBJ1-2, reads KAGVTQTPRYLIKTRGQQVTLSCSPISGHRSVSWYQQTPGQGLQFLFEYFSETQRNKGNFPGRFSGRQFSNSRSEMNVSTLELGDSALYLCASSSIDSYYGYTFGSGTRLTVV.

This sequence joins TRBV6-5 and TRBJ2-5, with TRBD2 matching over 7 bases. This CDR3 region has 15 residues. Unmatched junction bases numbered 7, after V lost 5 bases and J lost 1 base. Germline V gene lookup returns CDR1 MNHEY and CDR2 SVGAGI. The CDR3 DNA follows: TGTGCCAGCAGTCTAACGGGGACTATCCAAGAGACCCAGTACTTC. Translated, it gives CASSLTGTIQETQYF.

To note about this clone: The junction shows a germline mismatch at one end, possibly a read error. The chain joins TRBV29-1 to TRBJ2-6; maybe TRBD2 (5 bases). CDR3 size: 11 residues. CDR1 is SQVTM, CDR2 ANQGSEA, per germline. CDR3 sequence (DNA): TGCAGCGCCCTCGAGGAGGTCCACCAAATTTTC. It yields the protein CSALEEVHQIF.

The genes are TRBV11-3 and TRBJ2-1, with 12 bases identical to TRBD1. CDR1 SGHNT and CDR2 YENEEA come from the germline V gene. Trimming at V came to 5 bases and at J to 6 bases, leaving 5 bases not matched to a gene. The CDR3 has 15 amino acids. CDR3 DNA: TGTGCCAGCAGCCCGGGACAGGGGGCGAGCAATGAGCAGTTCTTC. It specifies CASSPGQGASNEQFF.

V is TRBV21-1 and J is TRBJ1-3. TRBV21-1 is given as a pseudogene. This CDR3 spans 12 amino acids. CDR3 nucleotide sequence: TGTGCCAGCAGCAAAGGTGGTGACACCATATATTTT. Protein: CASSKGGDTIYF.

In regard to this clone: Other DNA sequences in the sample encode the same CDR3. This CDR3 reads CASSYSGQGNYGYTF. The CDR3 DNA reads as TGTGCCAGCAGTTATTCGGGACAGGGGAACTATGGCTACACCTTC. J is TRBJ1-2 and V is TRBV6-5, with TRBD1 matching 10 bases. V shed 3 bases and J 2 bases; nucleotides not matched to a gene: 3. The CDR3 length is 15 residues. The V gene's germline CDR1 is MNHEY and CDR2 SVGAGI.

This clone was observed a handful of times. The rearrangement joins TRBV5-1 to TRBJ1-4, with TRBD1 identical over 9 bases. Germline lookup yields CDR1 SGHRS and CDR2 YFSETQ. The CDR3 has 15 residues. V lost 3 bases, J lost 6 bases, and 6 bases stayed unmatched. CDR3 sequence: CASSWGQGNHEKLFF. The CDR3 DNA sequence: TGCGCCAGCAGCTGGGGACAGGGAAATCATGAAAAACTGTTTTTT.

This sequence joins TRBV2 and TRBJ2-3; no definite D call. This CDR3 spans 15 amino acids. Trimming stripped 7 bases from V and 2 bases from J, with 16 bases between. Germline V gives CDR1 SNHLY, CDR2 FYNNEI. This chain's CDR3 is CASKKEGIYTDTQYF. Written as DNA, the CDR3 is TGTGCCAGCAAGAAAGAAGGTATATACACAGATACGCAGTATTTT.

This chain uses TRBV2 with TRBJ2-1; 13 nucleotides match TRBD2. Trimming at V came to 5 bases and at J to 4 bases, leaving 20 bases not matched to a gene. This CDR3 is 21 amino acids long. In germline, CDR1 is SNHLY, CDR2 FYNNEI. The CDR3 here is CASSTPGTSGTHTAGYNEQFF. Here the CDR3 DNA reads TGTGCCAGCAGTACCCCGGGGACTAGCGGGACCCATACCGCGGGATACAATGAGCAGTTCTTC.

The chain joins TRBV2 to TRBJ2-7; 8 nucleotides align to TRBD1. The germline V gene has CDR1 SNHLY and CDR2 FYNNEI. The V and J ends lost 4 bases and 3 bases, in that order; junction bases with no gene match: 8. The CDR3 extends over 15 amino acids. CDR3 residues: CASSADRGYGYEQYF. In nucleotides, the CDR3 is TGTGCCAGCAGTGCAGACAGGGGATACGGCTACGAGCAGTACTTC.

Remarks on this clone: Distinct nucleotide sequences in the sample also encode this CDR3. This chain links TRBV5-1 with TRBJ1-4, with D maybe TRBD1 (5 bases). The CDR3 is 14 amino acids. Germline V gene data show CDR1 as SGHRS and CDR2 as YFSETQ. The V gene lost 0 bases and the J gene lost 8 bases, with 11 bases spanning the gap. The CDR3 region is CASSLAGNREKLFF. CDR3 DNA sequence: TGCGCCAGCAGCTTGGCCGGGAACAGGGAAAAACTGTTTTTT.

For this clone: Other nucleotide sequences from this sample produce the same CDR3. The genes are TRBV5-1 and TRBJ2-1, with 10 bases aligning to TRBD2. Germline V gives CDR1 SGHRS, CDR2 YFSETQ. The ends lost 6 bases at V and 0 bases at J; junction bases unmatched: 0. The CDR3 totals 14 residues. The DNA for the CDR3 is TGCGCCAGCACTAGCGGGAGCTCCTACAATGAGCAGTTCTTC. Amino acid sequence: CASTSGSSYNEQFF. The full variable domain, its missing parts supplied by reference TRBV5-1 and TRBJ2-1, is KAGVTQTPRYLIKTRGQQVTLSCSPISGHRSVSWYQQTPGQGLQFLFEYFSETQRNKGNFPGRFSGRQFSNSRSEMNVSTLELGDSALYLCASTSGSSYNEQFFGPGTRLTVL.